The T cell receptor beta chain described here comes from a study of cytomegalovirus exposure and HLA in healthy donors (dated by TCRdb to the late 2010s). About the study as a whole: An earlier analysis of approximately 600 of the donors reported 250 to 300 Gb of sequence data and 117 million unique TCR beta sequences from 150 million to 200 million T cells. About 280 gigabases of sequencing data and around 85 million unique TCR sequences made up an early release that covered several hundred HLA-typed donors. Among the roughly 400 genotyped donors, approximately 82% belonged to the genetic ancestry cluster associated with self-reported Caucasian donors. The study aimed to test whether signatures of past pathogen exposure could be identified by cataloging public T cell receptors. The T cell repertoires of under 700 subjects were profiled by immunosequencing and related to cytomegalovirus serostatus. A separate validation cohort of over 95 different subjects was used in addition to the approximately 610-subject first cohort. The study combined high-throughput TCR immunosequencing, statistical association of individual TCRs with disease status, and machine learning to predict cytomegalovirus infection status. A later analysis re-analyzed previously published TCR beta repertoires from about 730 donors and added high-resolution HLA genotyping to study TCR occurrence patterns. In the later analysis, no new phenotypic data were used to find candidate immune exposures; instead, reliance was placed on TCR beta sequences and their occurrence across donors. In an earlier analysis of around 540 of the donors, high-throughput TCR beta sequencing was used to judge whether each TCR beta V gene segment behaved as functional or pseudogenic. Donor age, sex, ethnicity and CMV serostatus were compiled alongside the repertoire data. A later genetic analysis took genome-wide SNP genotypes for about 55% of the 666 donors and used that subset as a discovery cohort. All discovery cohort repertoires had been generated on a single sequencing platform. HLA typing included class I and class II loci at four-digit resolution. The number of typed donors differed by locus: roughly 629-640 for A, B, C, DRB1 and DQB1; approximately 520 for DQA1; 606 for DPA1; and approximately 450 for DPB1. Roughly 5 DR-DQ haplotypes were handled as single units for association and clustering because linkage in the cohort was strong. Among 300 to 450 genotyped donors of the cohort, an average of about 240,000 unique TCR beta nucleotide sequences were sequenced per donor, roughly 20% of them non-productive. What the research found in general, with its limitations: In both the original and validation cohorts, the classifier was reported to diagnose cytomegalovirus status with high specificity and sensitivity. It was suggested by the authors that the approach could potentially be generalized to other disease states and immunological phenotypes. At a false discovery rate of 0.05, a later analysis linked approximately 18,000 TCR beta sequences to specific HLA alleles. The presence/absence analyses assumed that sequencing depth was roughly uniform across donors, and that assumption may not be true. Correlated functional status among segregating V segments might reflect linkage disequilibrium, but an unknown experimental factor could not be ruled out. In a later analysis, most CMV-associated TCR beta chains were found to appear HLA-restricted, with HLA associations seemingly driven largely by CMV exposure. An association between a missense DCLRE1C variant and V-gene and J-gene trimming of TCR beta chains was found in a later genetic analysis and replicated in an independent cohort. Most TCR sequences were seen in very few donors, while some public TCRs were found in many individuals. A group of highly shared sequence variants was considered likely to be a technical artifact of the sequencing pipeline. According to a later analysis, parvovirus B19, influenza, CMV and Epstein-Barr virus appeared linked to several top co-occurrence clusters. A further reported finding was that TCR beta sequences accurately predicted the HLA-A and HLA-B alleles for most subjects in the first cohort. A later analysis found that TCR association rates varied across HLA loci, with DRB1 alleles showing the most associated TCRs and HLA-C alleles the fewest. Because counts were too low, around 18 rarely observed V segments, including chromosome 9 orphons, were left out of the earlier analysis of 500 to 750 of the donors. The cohort was sequenced for TCR beta chains only, and without alpha or paired-chain data the features that could be detected were limited. Strong co-occurrence of HLA alleles, especially DR and DQ, made assigning TCR associations to individual alleles difficult. In a later analysis, HLA-associated TCR beta chains were found to be more clonally expanded and to have lower generation probabilities than equally common non-associated chains. In vitro tests confirmed that a few of the cytomegalovirus-associated TCR beta chains recognize cytomegalovirus antigens. A later genetic analysis reported fewer N-insertions in productive TCRs among donors in an Asian-associated ancestry cluster than the approximately 670-donor mean. Because the 87-base-pair reads could not distinguish some IMGT-functional V segments, including TRBV6-2 and TRBV6-3, those segments were excluded. In the study, some 160 TCR beta chains were listed as associated with cytomegalovirus. The only immune exposure information available for the cohort was CMV serostatus. In an earlier analysis of approximately 590 of the donors, most TCR beta V segments appeared in productive rearrangements about 90% or about 30% of the time, broadly matching IMGT annotations. Because some donors lacked HLA typing at each locus, the association tests relied only on the typed subset.

The cohort was made up of around 720 healthy bone marrow donors. At the time of sampling, all cohort members were nominally healthy, though unrecorded immune exposures were likely present. The donor was CMV seropositive and belonged to the group of 250 to 300 seropositive cohort members. A peripheral blood sample was collected from each donor, and TCR beta sequencing was performed on peripheral blood mononuclear cells. The Qiagen DNeasy Blood Extraction Kit was used to extract genomic DNA from the blood cell samples. On this clone itself: Its antigen is still unknown. Base qualities were left out, and no much larger clone turns up one base away.

Measured from the cysteine to the phenylalanine, the CDR3 is 16 residues long. Only the CDR3 part of the read is kept: 48 bases, read in frame from the first base. V and J lose 2 bases and 0 bases, and a span of 11 bases separates them. From the germline V gene, CDR1 is MNHNS and CDR2 is SASEGT. Library construction relied on the immunoSEQ multiplex PCR assay. For the multiplex PCR, a mixture combining 60 forward primers for TCR Vbeta segments and 13 reverse primers for TCR Jbeta segments was used. The CDR3 region of rearranged TCR beta genes was amplified from genomic DNA by a multiplex PCR assay. The Illumina HiSeq System was used to sequence the amplified TCR beta libraries as 87-base-pair reads. The original methods were these. A later analysis tallied tens of millions of unique TCR beta chains across the 666 repertoires, and approximately 12 million of those chains were shared by two or more donors. To remove PCR and sequencing errors, raw reads were error-corrected and collapsed into unique sequences using a nearest-neighbor algorithm that merged closely related sequences. CDR3 sequences were aligned to IMGT reference sequences to assign V, D and J gene segments. For a sequence to be retained, at least a six-nucleotide match to both a V gene segment and a J gene segment was required. A rearrangement counted as productive if the CDR3 had no stop codons and remained in frame with V and J, and every other rearrangement counted as non-productive. CDR3 was defined according to IMGT convention as the region running from the second conserved V-encoded cysteine to the conserved J-encoded phenylalanine. Sequences without an unambiguous match to a single V gene segment were excluded from the earlier analysis of about 630 of the donors. An earlier analysis of 587 of the donors called V segments functional above 56.7% productive rearrangements and segregating when the between-donor standard deviation exceeded 5%. A statistical classification framework was built for diagnosing cytomegalovirus status from the catalog of TCR beta chain sequences. A later analysis assigned V and J genes by comparing TCR nucleotide sequences with IMGT/GENE-DB human TR gene sequences. The TCRdist pipeline was used in a later analysis to assign CDR3 sequences and most-parsimonious VDJ recombination scenarios. In a later analysis, each TCR beta chain was defined by its CDR3 amino acid sequence together with its V-gene family, and reads lacking a unique V-gene family were excluded. A later analysis removed several hundred highly shared, low-generation-probability nucleotide sequences to deal with suspected cross-contamination and a sequencing artifact. In a later analysis, a clonal expansion index for each public chain was calculated from normalized within-repertoire ranks of inferred template counts. In a later analysis, generation probabilities were computed using a VDJ recombination model fitted to out-of-frame rearrangements, and the results were checked against IGoR. A later analysis scored TCR-TCR, TCR-HLA and TCR-CMV co-occurrence with hypergeometric tests, applying a repertoire-size bias correction to TCR pairs. False discovery rates were estimated in a later analysis by permuting HLA or CMV assignments 20 times. In a later analysis, co-occurring TCRs were grouped using DBSCAN, and TCRdist sequence similarity was added for clustering within HLA-allele-positive subsets. Repertoires with fewer than 30,000 or more than 120,000 public chains, plus five repertoires with anomalous nucleotide sharing, were excluded from co-occurrence clustering. What TCRdb holds here is the immuneACCESS table cut down to in-frame rearrangements. Part of the clones is not present; checked against another copy, under half of the missing clones reflect an unresolved V gene, and the others are unexplained. The DNA gave D and trimming, while V, J and clone size come from that table. In all, the sample holds approximately 150,000 clones, and about two thirds of those were seen once. The ten largest clones represent roughly 4.1% of the sample.

This receptor was identified in a woman aged 18 to 35 in good health and CMV-seropositive. Recombination joined TRBV6-1 with TRBJ1-3; the D region possibly corresponds to TRBD1 (5 bases align). Sequencing used PBMCs. The DNA is TGTGCCAGCAGTGAAATGGGGCCCGGCTCTGGAAACACCATATATTTT. Its product reads: CASSEMGPGSGNTIYF.